Each of the 19 T cell receptor beta chains below was sequenced from the same sample in a study of Ad26.COV2.S vaccination and SARS-CoV-2 variants. Some clones are missing from TCRdb's copy, which holds only in-frame ones; the method was immunoSEQ multiplex PCR. The sample contains 350,000 to 450,000 clones, around 92% of which appear only once. The specimen comprised peripheral blood, sampled after recovery from COVID-19. The receptors were sampled from a human donor who had recovered from COVID-19.

This clone showed up just once. The chain has TRBV13 and TRBJ2-1, with TRBD1 matching 10 bases. The CDR3 totals 17 residues. CDR1 is PRHDT, CDR2 FYEKMQ, per germline (reference sequence). The V gene end was trimmed by 5 bases and the J gene end by 5 bases; junction bases not matched to a gene: 12. This CDR3 is CASSHEWDRGVHNEQFF. The CDR3 region has the DNA TGTGCCAGCAGCCACGAGTGGGACAGGGGAGTACACAATGAGCAGTTCTTC.

The chain combines TRBV5-1 with TRBJ1-1; D possibly corresponds to TRBD1 (5 bases). V was pared by 0 bases and J by 8 bases, with 17 bases between. The V gene's germline CDR1 is SGHRS and CDR2 YFSETQ. The CDR3 is 15 amino acids. Here the CDR3 reads CASSLEVGGTGEAFF. DNA for the CDR3: TGCGCCAGCAGCTTGGAGGTTGGGGGTACGGGGGAAGCTTTCTTT.

The rearrangement uses TRBV7-8 and TRBJ1-2, with 7 bases lining up with TRBD1. The CDR3 contains 15 residues. The V segment lost 1 base and the J segment 8 bases; nucleotides outside the gene matches: 10. CDR1 and CDR2 (germline): SGHVS, FQNEAQ. The CDR3, as DNA: TGTGCCAGCAGCTTAGACCTGACAGGGTCTTGGGGCTACACCTTC. Translation: CASSLDLTGSWGYTF.

This clone occurred once. The chain uses TRBV12-3 or TRBV12-4 and TRBJ2-5, with D hard to call. This CDR3 has 12 residues. Trimming cost V 2 bases and J 5 bases, with 6 bases left between them. Here the CDR3 DNA reads TGTGCCAGCAGTTTATCTGTCGAGACCCAGTACTTC. Its translation: CASSLSVETQYF.

The chain has TRBV5-1 and TRBJ1-1; D is perhaps TRBD1 (5 bases). The CDR3 covers 17 residues. Germline assignment: CDR1 SGHRS and CDR2 YFSETQ. Trimming pared 4 bases from V and 4 bases from J, leaving 23 bases between. Here the CDR3 reads CASSMGLVPGAGTEAFF. For the CDR3, the DNA is TGCGCCAGCAGCATGGGTCTGGTACCTGGGGCCGGCACTGAAGCTTTCTTT.

The chain has TRBV9 and TRBJ2-1; D is undetermined. The germline V gene has CDR1 SGDLS and CDR2 YYNGEE. The V gene lost 2 bases and the J gene lost 8 bases, with 11 bases spanning the gap. The CDR3 is 13 residues long. CDR3 bases: TGTGCCAGCAGCGTTTTCGCCCGGGATGAGCAGTTCTTC. Protein sequence: CASSVFARDEQFF.

In its sample, this clone was seen a few times. This chain joins TRBV24-1 and TRBJ1-5, with 7 positions matching TRBD1. Trimming at V came to 3 bases and at J to 0 bases, leaving 7 bases not matched to a gene. In germline, CDR1 is KGHDR, CDR2 SFDVKD. This CDR3 has 17 residues. CDR3 sequence: CATSDNDRAHSNQPQHF. CDR3 bases: TGTGCCACCAGTGATAACGACAGGGCCCATAGCAATCAGCCCCAGCATTTT.

As regards this clone: The same CDR3 also results from other DNA sequences found in this sample. The chain couples TRBV12-3 or TRBV12-4 to TRBJ1-5; D is ambiguous. CDR3 size: 13 residues. V gave up 6 bases and J gave up 2 bases, with 8 bases separating them. The chain's CDR3 is CASSSGGNQPQHF. CDR3 sequence (DNA): TGTGCCAGCAGCAGCGGGGGCAATCAGCCCCAGCATTTT.

This clone has only one observation. The V call is TRBV6-5, the J call TRBJ2-5; the D gene could be TRBD1 or TRBD2 (5 bases each). Looked up from germline, CDR1 is MNHEY and CDR2 is SVGAGI. The CDR3 covers 14 residues. Trimming took off 5 bases at V and 2 bases at J, with 12 bases between the two ends. CDR3 nucleotides: TGTGCCAGCAGTCGGGACCACAAACAAGAGACCCAGTACTTC. Translation: CASSRDHKQETQYF.

V usage is TRBV7-6 and J usage is TRBJ1-1, with D uncertain. Germline CDR1 and CDR2: SGHVS and FNYEAQ. V lost 1 base and J 5 bases, leaving 8 bases between the germline ends. The CDR3 loop spans 13 amino acids. The CDR3 nucleotides read TGTGCCAGCAGCTTAGGGGGAGATACTGAAGCTTTCTTT. Residues: CASSLGGDTEAFF.

The chain combines TRBV11-2 with TRBJ2-6; D gene unclear. Trimming removed 1 base at V and 0 bases at J, with 7 bases between. Germline V lookup: CDR1 SGHAT, CDR2 FQNNGV. The CDR3 contains 16 residues. The CDR3 protein is CASSLGESSGANVLTF. Written as DNA, the CDR3 is TGTGCCAGCAGCTTAGGGGAAAGCTCTGGGGCCAACGTCCTGACTTTC.

V and J are TRBV9 and TRBJ2-5; D is uncertain. The germline V and J ends were trimmed by 0 bases and 7 bases, with 13 bases remaining between them. The CDR3 runs to 14 residues. Germline CDR1 SGDLS, CDR2 YYNGEE. The CDR3 sequence: CASSVVGSSVTQYF. The CDR3 nucleotides are TGTGCCAGCAGCGTAGTCGGCAGTTCTGTGACCCAGTACTTC.

This clone was seen only a few times. J is TRBJ1-5 and V is TRBV11-2; perhaps TRBD1 as D (5 bases). CDR1 is SGHAT and CDR2 is FQNNGV in the germline V gene. V was shortened by 0 bases and J by 4 bases, with 10 bases between the two germline ends. The length of the CDR3 is 15 residues. Here the CDR3 reads CASSLEMGLNQPQHF. CDR3 in DNA: TGTGCCAGCAGCTTAGAGATGGGACTTAATCAGCCCCAGCATTTT. Variable domain in full (rest from reference TRBV11-2 and TRBJ1-5): EAGVAQSPRYKIIEKRQSVAFWCNPISGHATLYWYQQILGQGPKLLIQFQNNGVVDDSQLPKDRFSAERLKGVDSTLKIQPAKLEDSAVYLCASSLEMGLNQPQHFGDGTRLSIL.

The genes are TRBV5-6 and TRBJ1-2; D is uncertain. V was shortened by 2 bases and J by 4 bases, with 12 bases between the two germline ends. The CDR3 sequence is 14 residues long. Per germline, CDR1 SGHDT and CDR2 YYEEEE. The CDR3 region has the DNA TGTGCCAGCAGCTTAGCATCCCGGAGCTATGGCTACACCTTC. Its protein is CASSLASRSYGYTF.

This chain uses TRBV11-2 with TRBJ2-2; D uncertain. Germline CDR1 is SGHAT and CDR2 is FQNNGV. The V end was cut by 4 bases, the J end by 0 bases, with 6 bases between. The CDR3 totals 14 residues. The CDR3 loop is CASSSPPNTGELFF. Written as DNA, the CDR3 is TGTGCCAGCAGCTCCCCCCCGAACACCGGGGAGCTGTTTTTT.

The chain is built from TRBV18 and TRBJ1-2; D is undetermined. The CDR3 is made up of 13 amino acids. Trimming took off 2 bases at V and 0 bases at J, with 4 bases between the two ends. Germline V gene lookup returns CDR1 KGHSH and CDR2 LQKENI. The CDR3 here is CASSPKTNYGYTF. In DNA form, the CDR3 reads TGTGCCAGCTCACCAAAGACTAACTATGGCTACACCTTC.

The genes are TRBV5-1 and TRBJ2-3, with a possible D match to TRBD1 (6 bases). V dropped 1 base and J dropped 2 bases, with 14 bases sitting between them. This CDR3 is 16 amino acids long. Germline V CDR1 and CDR2: SGHRS, YFSETQ. CDR3 in DNA: TGCGCCAGCAGCTTGTGGGGGCAGTTGTACACAGATACGCAGTATTTT. Translation: CASSLWGQLYTDTQYF.

This clone was counted a single time. The genes are TRBV10-2 and TRBJ1-1, with a tentative D call TRBD1 (5 bases). The ends were cut back, 4 bases at V and 4 bases at J, with 10 bases in the middle. This CDR3 comprises 13 residues. Looked up from germline, CDR1 is WSHSY and CDR2 is SAAADI. DNA for the CDR3: TGCGCCAGCAGTGGGGGCAGGGCCACTGAAGCTTTCTTT. This gives the protein CASSGGRATEAFF.

This clone has just one count. DNA for the CDR3: TGCGCCAGCAGCGTACCCGGGACGATCAGGACTGAAGCTTTCTTT. It translates to CASSVPGTIRTEAFF. The chain employs TRBV4-1 and TRBJ1-1, with D tentatively TRBD1 (5 bases). The CDR3 consists of 15 residues. Germline V gives CDR1 MGHRA, CDR2 YSYEKL. V was clipped by 5 bases and J by 5 bases, with 18 bases between them.